One sample yielded the 27 T cell receptor beta chains listed below, sequenced in a study of blood T cell repertoires in COVID-19. Profiled with immunoSEQ multiplex PCR; TCRdb holds only in-frame clones, not every one. The sample has more than 95,000 clones; roughly four fifths are singletons. The sample taken for sequencing was peripheral blood. Receptor source: a man aged 25-45 years with COVID-19, enrolled during active disease.

The genes are TRBV3-1 (or the pseudogene TRBV3-2) and TRBJ1-1, with D perhaps matching TRBD1 (6 bases). This CDR3 has 15 amino acids. The germline V gene encodes CDR1 LGHDT and CDR2 YNNKEL (reference sequence). V lost 4 bases to trimming and J lost 0 bases, with 12 bases between them. CDR3 in DNA: TGTGCCAGCAGCCGCACCAGGGGACTGAACACTGAAGCTTTCTTT. It encodes CASSRTRGLNTEAFF.

The chain carries TRBV5-1 and TRBJ1-1, with 7 bases lining up with TRBD1. The V segment lost 7 bases and the J segment 2 bases; nucleotides outside the gene matches: 14. CDR3 length equals 16 residues. From germline, CDR1 is SGHRS and CDR2 YFSETQ. The CDR3 region is CASYDNRGHLNTEAFF. DNA of the CDR3: TGCGCCAGCTACGACAACAGGGGACACCTCAACACTGAAGCTTTCTTT.

The chain recombines TRBV5-1 with TRBJ1-1; no clear D. Germline V gene lookup returns CDR1 SGHRS and CDR2 YFSETQ. This CDR3 is 13 amino acids long. Trimming cost V 2 bases and J 4 bases, with 9 bases left between them. CDR3 DNA: TGCGCCAGCAGCTTTTCAGGAAGCACTGAAGCTTTCTTT. It yields the protein CASSFSGSTEAFF.

The V call is TRBV18, the J call TRBJ1-5, with D perhaps matching TRBD1 (6 bases). Germline V CDR1 and CDR2: KGHSH, LQKENI. The CDR3 consists of 16 residues. V was clipped by 6 bases and J by 1 base, with 16 bases between them. CDR3 protein: CASSQEGEGSNQPQHF. The CDR3 region has the DNA TGTGCCAGCTCTCAGGAGGGGGAGGGAAGCAATCAGCCCCAGCATTTT.

This chain joins TRBV24-1 and TRBJ2-1; 8 nucleotides agree with TRBD2. The germline V gene has CDR1 KGHDR and CDR2 SFDVKD. This CDR3 comprises 17 residues. Trimming at V came to 10 bases and at J to 0 bases, leaving 13 bases not matched to a gene. CDR3 sequence reads: CATSGKLADSSYNEQFF. The CDR3 nucleotides are TGTGCCACTTCCGGGAAACTAGCGGATAGCTCCTACAATGAGCAGTTCTTC.

The chain joins TRBV6-5 to TRBJ2-1; D is undetermined. V dropped 0 bases and J dropped 5 bases, with 8 bases sitting between them. The CDR3 has 14 amino acids. Germline values: CDR1 MNHEY, CDR2 SVGAGI. CDR3 sequence reads: CASSYSTWDNEQFF. The CDR3 DNA is TGTGCCAGCAGTTACTCGACTTGGGACAATGAGCAGTTCTTC.

The chain has TRBV29-1 and TRBJ2-4, with 7 bases lining up with TRBD1. The germline V gene has CDR1 SQVTM and CDR2 ANQGSEA. V lost 1 base to trimming and J lost 8 bases; unmatched junction nucleotides: 2. CDR3 size: 12 residues. CDR3 in amino acids: CSVEGQGDIQYF. CDR3 bases: TGCAGCGTTGAAGGACAGGGCGACATTCAGTACTTC.

V and J are TRBV7-8 and TRBJ1-4; D is possibly TRBD1 (5 bases). Germline V gives CDR1 SGHVS, CDR2 FQNEAQ. V shed 5 bases and J shed 7 bases, with 20 bases lying between them. The CDR3 is 16 amino acids. The CDR3 protein is CASSQKGAGPFEKLFF. In nucleotides, the CDR3 is TGTGCCAGCAGCCAAAAAGGTGCAGGGCCCTTTGAAAAACTGTTTTTT. Together with reference TRBV7-8 and TRBJ1-4, the CDR3 gives the full variable domain: GAGVSQSPRYKVAKRGQDVALRCDPISGHVSLFWYQQALGQGPEFLTYFQNEAQLDKSGLPSDRFFAERPEGSVSTLKIQRTQQEDSAVYLCASSQKGAGPFEKLFFGSGTQLSVL.

CDR3 DNA sequence: TGTGCCAGCAGCCAAGATCGACTCGGGTTTTCAGTTTCCTACAATGAGCAGTTCTTC. As protein: CASSQDRLGFSVSYNEQFF. The chain employs TRBV14 and TRBJ2-1, with D unresolved. The CDR3 has 19 amino acids. V shed 0 bases and J shed 1 base, with 19 bases lying between them. CDR1 and CDR2 (germline): SGHDN, FVKESK.

This clone was seen only a few times. The chain links TRBV6-6 to TRBJ2-5; D gene unclear. There are 13 residues in the CDR3. V was shortened by 6 bases and J by 0 bases, with 8 bases between the two germline ends. Germline CDR1 and CDR2: MNHNY and SVGAGI (reference sequence). In nucleotides, the CDR3 is TGTGCCAGCAGCCCTATGCACCAAGAGACCCAGTACTTC. This translates into CASSPMHQETQYF.

This chain connects TRBV7-6 to TRBJ1-2; possibly TRBD1 for D (5 bases). CDR3 length equals 16 residues. Germline V lookup: CDR1 SGHVS, CDR2 FNYEAQ. V gave up 2 bases and J gave up 4 bases, with 17 bases separating them. The CDR3 DNA is TGTGCCAGCAGCTTAACCAGTGCAGGGTTTGCCTATGGCTACACCTTC. It yields the protein CASSLTSAGFAYGYTF.

This clone was seen just once. This chain links TRBV5-4 with TRBJ2-7, with a possible D match to TRBD1 (6 bases). V was clipped by 2 bases and J by 2 bases, with 14 bases between them. CDR1 is SGHNT and CDR2 is YYREEE in the germline V gene (reference sequence). This CDR3 spans 15 amino acids. The CDR3 region is CASSFSWGPAYEQYF. The CDR3 DNA reads TGTGCCAGCAGCTTTAGCTGGGGGCCCGCCTACGAGCAGTACTTC.

The chain carries TRBV5-8 and TRBJ2-7; TRBD1 matches at 8 bases. The CDR3 totals 15 residues. The trim removed 2 bases at V and 3 bases at J, leaving 7 bases unmatched. The V gene's germline CDR1 is SGHTS and CDR2 YDEGEE. CDR3 sequence: CASSLQGGEVYEQYF. For the CDR3, the DNA is TGTGCCAGCAGCTTACAGGGGGGAGAGGTCTACGAGCAGTACTTC.

This clone was counted between two and nine times. The chain combines TRBV5-8 with TRBJ1-5; no reliable D call. Trimming removed 2 bases from V and 6 bases from J, with 9 bases in between. This CDR3 has 13 amino acids. CDR1 is SGHTS, CDR2 YDEGEE, per germline. The DNA of the CDR3 is TGTGCCAGCAGCTTCGGGGATGGTCAGCCCCAGCATTTT. It encodes CASSFGDGQPQHF.

V gene TRBV5-1 combines with J gene TRBJ2-5; D perhaps matches TRBD1 (5 bases). V was cut by 0 bases and J by 4 bases, with 13 bases left in between. CDR1 and CDR2 (germline): SGHRS, YFSETQ. The CDR3 length is 15 residues. In DNA form, the CDR3 reads TGCGCCAGCAGCTTGGGCACAGGTCCGTCAGAGACCCAGTACTTC. Translated, it gives CASSLGTGPSETQYF.

This clone was counted a few times. The chain couples TRBV5-1 to TRBJ2-7; 9 bases fit TRBD1. CDR1 SGHRS and CDR2 YFSETQ come from the germline V gene. The J segment lost 5 bases and the V segment lost 0 bases, leaving 9 bases of the junction unmatched. The CDR3 runs 16 residues. The CDR3 protein is CASSLAGTGPRDEQYF. CDR3 nucleotide sequence: TGCGCCAGCAGCTTGGCTGGGACAGGGCCGAGGGACGAGCAGTACTTC. Drawing the rest from reference TRBV5-1 and TRBJ2-7, the complete variable domain is KAGVTQTPRYLIKTRGQQVTLSCSPISGHRSVSWYQQTPGQGLQFLFEYFSETQRNKGNFPGRFSGRQFSNSRSEMNVSTLELGDSALYLCASSLAGTGPRDEQYFGPGTRLTVT.

J is TRBJ2-7 and V is TRBV5-1, with 10 bases matching TRBD1. V dropped 3 bases and J dropped 4; count of bases not matched to a gene: 7. Germline-derived CDR1 and CDR2 are SGHRS and YFSETQ. The CDR3 consists of 15 residues. CDR3 amino acids: CASSSPGTGVYEQYF. CDR3 nucleotides: TGCGCCAGCAGCTCCCCCGGGACAGGGGTTTACGAGCAGTACTTC.

Only one count was recorded for this clone. V usage is TRBV27 and J usage is TRBJ1-2, with TRBD1 matching 10 bases. The CDR3 extends over 15 amino acids. Germline V gene data show CDR1 as MNHEY and CDR2 as SMNVEV (reference sequence). The junction had 8 bases not matched to a gene; V was cut back by 6 bases and J by 4 bases. DNA for the CDR3: TGTGCCAGCAGCCCGGGACAGGGGATTTTCTATGGCTACACCTTC. Its protein is CASSPGQGIFYGYTF.

The rearrangement joins TRBV6-5 to TRBJ2-1, with TRBD2 matching 8 bases. Germline V gene sequence: CDR1 MNHEY, CDR2 SVGAGI. This CDR3 has 15 amino acids. V was clipped by 2 bases and J by 5 bases; unmatched bases: 5. CDR3 DNA: TGTGCCAGCAGTTACCGACTAGCGAATAACAATGAGCAGTTCTTC. It encodes CASSYRLANNNEQFF.

The DNA of the CDR3 is TGTGCCAGCAGAGCGCAGGGGGCCTACGAGCAGTACTTC. Translated, it gives CASRAQGAYEQYF. This rearrangement joins TRBV6-5 to TRBJ2-7; TRBD1 agrees at 7 bases. The CDR3 is made up of 13 amino acids. Trimming took 6 bases from V and 2 from J; bases not matched to a gene: 4. CDR1 and CDR2 (germline): MNHEY, SVGAGI.

This clone was recorded only once. The gene calls are TRBV27 and TRBJ1-6, with D possibly being TRBD1 (5 bases). Per the germline V gene, CDR1 is MNHEY and CDR2 is SMNVEV (reference sequence). With 2 bases removed from V and 9 bases from J, the gap between germline ends came to 14 bases. The CDR3 consists of 15 residues. CDR3 sequence: CASSLVGGLGSPLHF. The CDR3 DNA sequence: TGTGCCAGCAGTTTAGTTGGGGGACTGGGTTCACCCCTCCACTTT.

The V gene is TRBV28, the J gene TRBJ2-1; 8 bases match TRBD2. V was pared by 2 bases and J by 6 bases, with 3 bases of the junction left unmatched. This CDR3 region has 14 residues. CDR1 MDHEN and CDR2 SYDVKM come from the germline V gene. CDR3 region: CASSLAGGVNEQFF. The CDR3 DNA sequence: TGTGCCAGCAGTTTAGCGGGAGGAGTCAATGAGCAGTTCTTC.

This chain joins TRBV11-3 and TRBJ2-6, with 9 bases aligning to TRBD1. Germline assignment: CDR1 SGHNT and CDR2 YENEEA. This CDR3 has 19 residues. V dropped 4 bases and J dropped 0; count of bases not matched to a gene: 10. This CDR3 reads CASSSVGTGSASGANVLTF. DNA of the CDR3: TGTGCCAGCAGCTCTGTAGGGACAGGGTCAGCCTCTGGGGCCAACGTCCTGACTTTC. The entire variable domain, with the rest obtained from reference TRBV11-3 and TRBJ2-6, is as follows: EAGVVQSPRYKIIEKKQPVAFWCNPISGHNTLYWYLQNLGQGPELLIRYENEEAVDDSQLPKDRFSAERLKGVDSTLKIQPAELGDSAVYLCASSSVGTGSASGANVLTFGAGSRLTVL.

In this sample, this clone turned up once. The chain recombines TRBV6-6 with TRBJ1-1; D remains unclear. V dropped 5 bases and J dropped 4 bases, with 8 bases sitting between them. This CDR3 region has 12 residues. Per the germline V gene, CDR1 is MNHNY and CDR2 is SVGAGI (reference sequence). CDR3 in DNA: TGTGCCAGCAGTACTGACACCACTGAAGCTTTCTTT. This translates into CASSTDTTEAFF.

The chain carries TRBV7-9 and TRBJ2-2; the match to TRBD2 covers 10 bases. There are 19 residues in the CDR3. V lost 5 bases to trimming and J lost 3 bases; unmatched junction nucleotides: 15. Looked up from germline, CDR1 is SEHNR and CDR2 is FQNEAQ (reference sequence). The CDR3 coding sequence is TGTGCCAGCAGCCAAGTCCTCGGCCTAGCGGGGGATCACACCGGGGAGCTGTTTTTT. Translation gives CASSQVLGLAGDHTGELFF. Full variable domain (remainder filled in from reference TRBV7-9 and TRBJ2-2): DTGVSQNPRHKITKRGQNVTFRCDPISEHNRLYWYRQTLGQGPEFLTYFQNEAQLEKSRLLSDRFSAERPKGSFSTLEIQRTEQGDSAMYLCASSQVLGLAGDHTGELFFGEGSRLTVL.

The chain couples TRBV21-1 to TRBJ1-4. TRBV21-1 is listed as a pseudogene. The CDR3 totals 15 residues. DNA of the CDR3: TGTGCCAGCAGCTCCAGGACGGGGGAACGTGAAAAACTGTTTTTT. Residues: CASSSRTGEREKLFF.

This rearrangement joins TRBV1 to TRBJ2-3; TRBD1, as called in the table, went unchecked against the DNA. TRBV1 is recorded as a pseudogene. The CDR3 loop spans 21 amino acids. Here the CDR3 reads CTSSLEGKAGTGGRFGDTQYF. CDR3 nucleotides: TGCACCAGCAGCCTAGAAGGTAAGGCGGGGACAGGGGGCAGGTTTGGAGATACGCAGTATTTT.